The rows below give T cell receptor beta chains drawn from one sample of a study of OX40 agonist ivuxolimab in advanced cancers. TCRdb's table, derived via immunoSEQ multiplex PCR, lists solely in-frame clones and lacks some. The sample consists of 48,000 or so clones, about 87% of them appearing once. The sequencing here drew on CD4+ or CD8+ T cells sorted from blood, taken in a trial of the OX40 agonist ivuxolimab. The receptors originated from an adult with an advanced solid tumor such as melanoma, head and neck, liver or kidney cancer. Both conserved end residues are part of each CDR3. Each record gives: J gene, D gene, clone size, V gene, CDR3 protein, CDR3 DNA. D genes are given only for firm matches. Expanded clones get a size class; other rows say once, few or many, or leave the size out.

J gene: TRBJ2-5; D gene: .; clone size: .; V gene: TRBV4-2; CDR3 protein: CASSQAPVGGTGETQYF; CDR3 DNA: TGTGCCAGCAGCCAAGCCCCAGTGGGGGGGACAGGAGAGACCCAGTACTTC
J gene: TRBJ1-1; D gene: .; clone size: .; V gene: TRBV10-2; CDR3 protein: CASSEGGENTEAFF; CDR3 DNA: TGCGCCAGCAGTGAGGGGGGGGAAAACACTGAAGCTTTCTTT
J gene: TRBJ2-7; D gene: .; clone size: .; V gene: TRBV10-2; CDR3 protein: CASSLTRGEQYF; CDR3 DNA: TGCGCCAGCAGTTTGACTAGAGGCGAGCAGTACTTC
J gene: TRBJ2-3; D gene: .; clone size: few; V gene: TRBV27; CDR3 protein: CASSSLTARTDTQYF; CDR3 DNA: TGTGCCAGCAGTTCTCTAACTGCCCGCACAGATACGCAGTATTTT
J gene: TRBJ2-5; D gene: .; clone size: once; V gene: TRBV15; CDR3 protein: CATSRDRGFEETQYF; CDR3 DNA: TGTGCCACCAGCAGAGATCGGGGATTCGAAGAGACCCAGTACTTC
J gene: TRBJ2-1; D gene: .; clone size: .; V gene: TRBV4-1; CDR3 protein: CASSQVITSTLFPNEQFF; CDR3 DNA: TGCGCCAGCAGCCAAGTCATTACCAGCACCCTTTTCCCAAATGAGCAGTTCTTC
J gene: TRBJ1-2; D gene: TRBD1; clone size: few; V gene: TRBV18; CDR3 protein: CASSPGLGTGGNYGYTF; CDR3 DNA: TGTGCCAGCTCCCCGGGTCTCGGGACAGGAGGCAACTATGGCTACACCTTC
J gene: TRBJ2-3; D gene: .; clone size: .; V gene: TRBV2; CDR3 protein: CASSLEGSTDTQYF; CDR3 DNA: TGTGCCAGCAGTCTAGAGGGGTCGACAGATACGCAGTATTTT
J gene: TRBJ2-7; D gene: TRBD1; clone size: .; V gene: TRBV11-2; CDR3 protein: CASSSLAGTGSYEQYF; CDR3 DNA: TGTGCCAGCAGCTCCCTCGCAGGGACAGGGAGCTACGAGCAGTACTTC
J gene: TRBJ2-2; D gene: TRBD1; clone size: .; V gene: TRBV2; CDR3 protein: CASRGGQGALGTGELFF; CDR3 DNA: TGTGCCAGCAGGGGGGGACAGGGGGCCCTAGGGACCGGGGAGCTGTTTTTT